This T cell receptor beta chain was observed in a study of blood T cell repertoires in COVID-19. On the study more broadly: COVID-19 samples collected from the United States, Italy and Spain covered acute and convalescent phases.

The CDR3 is 12 residues long. Trimming removed 6 bases at V and 0 bases at J, with 6 bases between. Germline CDR1 and CDR2: MNHEY and SVGAGI. Libraries were prepared by immunoSEQ multiplex PCR; TCRdb keeps only in-frame clonotypes and omits some of them. The sample yields around 130,000 clones, 65% to 85% seen once. The J gene is TRBJ2-7, the V gene TRBV6-5; the D gene is possibly TRBD2 (5 bases). The sequenced sample was peripheral blood. This clonotype originated in a man between 65 and 85 years old with acute or convalescent COVID-19. The CDR3 nucleotides read TGTGCCAGCAGGGGGAGCTCCTACGAGCAGTACTTC. Its protein is CASRGSSYEQYF.